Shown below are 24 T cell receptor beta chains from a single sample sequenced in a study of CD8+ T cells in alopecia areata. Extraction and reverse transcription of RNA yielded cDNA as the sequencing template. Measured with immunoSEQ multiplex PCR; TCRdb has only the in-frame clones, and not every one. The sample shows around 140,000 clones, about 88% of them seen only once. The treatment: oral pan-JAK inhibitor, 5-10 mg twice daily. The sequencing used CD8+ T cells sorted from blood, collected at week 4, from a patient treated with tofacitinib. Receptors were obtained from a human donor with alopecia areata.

The CDR3: CASSLSDSYEQYF. The CDR3 DNA sequence: TGTGCCAGCAGCTTATCGGACTCTTACGAGCAGTACTTC. This chain connects TRBV7-9 to TRBJ2-7; possible D gene TRBD2, 5 bases. The CDR3 consists of 13 residues. V was cut by 2 bases and J by 4 bases, with 9 bases left in between. CDR1 and CDR2 (germline): SEHNR, FQNEAQ (reference sequence). Complete variable domain (other parts from reference TRBV7-9 and TRBJ2-7): DTGVSQNPRHKITKRGQNVTFRCDPISEHNRLYWYRQTLGQGPEFLTYFQNEAQLEKSRLLSDRFSAERPKGSFSTLEIQRTEQGDSAMYLCASSLSDSYEQYFGPGTRLTVT.

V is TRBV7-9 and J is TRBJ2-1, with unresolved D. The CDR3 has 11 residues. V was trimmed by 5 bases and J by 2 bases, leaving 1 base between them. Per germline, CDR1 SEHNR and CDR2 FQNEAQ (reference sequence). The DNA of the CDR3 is TGTGCCAGCAGCCCCTACAATGAGCAGTTCTTC. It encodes CASSPYNEQFF.

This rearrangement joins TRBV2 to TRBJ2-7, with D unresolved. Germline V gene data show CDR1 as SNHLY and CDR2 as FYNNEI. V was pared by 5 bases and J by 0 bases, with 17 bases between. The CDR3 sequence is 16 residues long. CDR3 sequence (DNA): TGTGCCAGCAGTCCGCGGATGACGATCAGCTCCTACGAGCAGTACTTC. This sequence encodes CASSPRMTISSYEQYF.

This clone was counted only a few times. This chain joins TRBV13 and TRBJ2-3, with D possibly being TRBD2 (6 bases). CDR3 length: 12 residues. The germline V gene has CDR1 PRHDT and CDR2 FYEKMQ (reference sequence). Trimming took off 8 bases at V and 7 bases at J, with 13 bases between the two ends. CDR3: CASGPGEYTQYF. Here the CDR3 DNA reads TGTGCCAGCGGGCCGGGGGAGTATACGCAGTATTTT.

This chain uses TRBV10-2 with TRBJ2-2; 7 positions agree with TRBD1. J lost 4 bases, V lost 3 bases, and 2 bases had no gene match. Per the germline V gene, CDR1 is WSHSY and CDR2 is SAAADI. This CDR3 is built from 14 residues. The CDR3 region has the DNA TGCGCCAGCAGTGATACAGGGGCCACCGGGGAGCTGTTTTTT. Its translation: CASSDTGATGELFF.

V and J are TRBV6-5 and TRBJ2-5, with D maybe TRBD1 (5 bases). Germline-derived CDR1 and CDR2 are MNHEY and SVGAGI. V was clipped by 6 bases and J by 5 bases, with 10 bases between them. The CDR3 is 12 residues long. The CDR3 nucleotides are TGTGCCAGCAGGTCAGGGTTTGAGACCCAGTACTTC. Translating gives CASRSGFETQYF.

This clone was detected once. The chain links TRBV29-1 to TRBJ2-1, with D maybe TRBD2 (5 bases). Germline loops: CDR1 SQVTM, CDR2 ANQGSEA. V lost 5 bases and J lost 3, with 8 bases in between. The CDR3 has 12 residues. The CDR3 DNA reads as TGCAGCGTTTCCGGGGACTACAATGAGCAGTTCTTC. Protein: CSVSGDYNEQFF.

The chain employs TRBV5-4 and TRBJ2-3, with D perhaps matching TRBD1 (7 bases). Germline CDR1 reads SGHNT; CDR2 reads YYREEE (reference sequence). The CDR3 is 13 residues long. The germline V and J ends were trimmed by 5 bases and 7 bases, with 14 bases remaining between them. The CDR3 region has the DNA TGTGCCAGCAGGGCGGGGACAGCCCATACGCAGTATTTT. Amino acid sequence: CASRAGTAHTQYF. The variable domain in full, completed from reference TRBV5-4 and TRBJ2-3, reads ETGVTQSPTHLIKTRGQQVTLRCSSQSGHNTVSWYQQALGQGPQFIFQYYREEENGRGNFPPRFSGLQFPNYSSELNVNALELDDSALYLCASRAGTAHTQYFGPGTRLTVL.

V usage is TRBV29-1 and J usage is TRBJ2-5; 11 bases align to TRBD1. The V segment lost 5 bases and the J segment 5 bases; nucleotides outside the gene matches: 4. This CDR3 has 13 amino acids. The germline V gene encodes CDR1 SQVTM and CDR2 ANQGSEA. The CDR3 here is CSVQDRGRETQYF. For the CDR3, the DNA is TGCAGCGTTCAGGACAGGGGGCGGGAGACCCAGTACTTC.

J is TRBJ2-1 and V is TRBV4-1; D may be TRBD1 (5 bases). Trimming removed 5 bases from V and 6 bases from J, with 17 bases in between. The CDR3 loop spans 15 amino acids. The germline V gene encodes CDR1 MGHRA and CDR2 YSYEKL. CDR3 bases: TGCGCCAGCAGCTCTCTCCGAGACAGCCTCAATGAGCAGTTCTTC. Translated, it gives CASSSLRDSLNEQFF.

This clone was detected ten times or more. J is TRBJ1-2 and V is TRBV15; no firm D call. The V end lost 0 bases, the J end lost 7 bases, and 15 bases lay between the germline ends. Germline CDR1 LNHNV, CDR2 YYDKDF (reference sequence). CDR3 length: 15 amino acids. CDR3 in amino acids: CATSRDRDFSIGYTF. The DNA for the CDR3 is TGTGCCACCAGCAGAGATCGTGACTTTTCCATTGGCTACACCTTC.

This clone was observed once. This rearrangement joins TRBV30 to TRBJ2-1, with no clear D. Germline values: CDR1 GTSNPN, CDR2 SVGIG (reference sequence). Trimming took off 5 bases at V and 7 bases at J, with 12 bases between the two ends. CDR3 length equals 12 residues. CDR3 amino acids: CAWVPLGNEQFF. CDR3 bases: TGTGCCTGGGTTCCCCTAGGAAATGAGCAGTTCTTC.

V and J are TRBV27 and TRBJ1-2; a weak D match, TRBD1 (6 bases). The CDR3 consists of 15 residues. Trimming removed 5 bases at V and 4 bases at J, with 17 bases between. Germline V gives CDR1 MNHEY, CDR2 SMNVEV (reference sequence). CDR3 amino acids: CASSPYRVSLYGYTF. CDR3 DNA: TGTGCCAGCAGTCCCTACAGGGTCTCTCTCTATGGCTACACCTTC.

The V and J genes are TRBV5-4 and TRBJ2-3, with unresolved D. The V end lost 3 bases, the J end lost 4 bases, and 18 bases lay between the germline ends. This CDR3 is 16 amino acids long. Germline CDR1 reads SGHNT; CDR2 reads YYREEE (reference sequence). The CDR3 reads CASSSFYSGSPDTQYF. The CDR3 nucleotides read TGTGCCAGCAGCTCCTTCTACTCCGGGTCCCCAGATACGCAGTATTTT.

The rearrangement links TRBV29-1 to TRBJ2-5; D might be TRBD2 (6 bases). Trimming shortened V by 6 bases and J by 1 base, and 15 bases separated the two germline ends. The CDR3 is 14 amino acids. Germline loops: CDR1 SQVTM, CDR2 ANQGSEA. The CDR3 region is CSVRDAWGQETQYF. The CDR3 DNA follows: TGCAGCGTGCGGGACGCATGGGGCCAAGAGACCCAGTACTTC. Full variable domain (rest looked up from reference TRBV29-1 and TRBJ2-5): SAVISQKPSRDICQRGTSLTIQCQVDSQVTMMFWYRQQPGQSLTLIATANQGSEATYESGFVIDKFPISRPNLTFSTLTVSNMSPEDSSIYLCSVRDAWGQETQYFGPGTRLLVL.

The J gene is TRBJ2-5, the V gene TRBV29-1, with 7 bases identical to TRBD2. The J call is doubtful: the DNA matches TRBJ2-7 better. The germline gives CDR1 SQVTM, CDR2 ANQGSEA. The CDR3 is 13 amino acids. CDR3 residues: CSAVLAETYEQYF. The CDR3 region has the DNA TGCAGCGCCGTGCTAGCGGAAACTTACGAGCAGTACTTC.

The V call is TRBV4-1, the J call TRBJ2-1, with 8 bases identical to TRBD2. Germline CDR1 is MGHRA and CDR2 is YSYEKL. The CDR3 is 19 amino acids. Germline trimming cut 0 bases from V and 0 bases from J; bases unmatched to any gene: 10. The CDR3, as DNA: TGCGCCAGCAGCCAAGATTCGCGGGAGGCCCCGCACTCCTACAATGAGCAGTTCTTC. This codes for CASSQDSREAPHSYNEQFF.

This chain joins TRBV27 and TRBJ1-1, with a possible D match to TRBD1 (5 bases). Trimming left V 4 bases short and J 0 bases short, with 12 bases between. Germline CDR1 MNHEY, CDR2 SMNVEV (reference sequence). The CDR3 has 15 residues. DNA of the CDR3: TGTGCCAGCAGTTCCGCTTGGGGCCTGAACACTGAAGCTTTCTTT. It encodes CASSSAWGLNTEAFF.

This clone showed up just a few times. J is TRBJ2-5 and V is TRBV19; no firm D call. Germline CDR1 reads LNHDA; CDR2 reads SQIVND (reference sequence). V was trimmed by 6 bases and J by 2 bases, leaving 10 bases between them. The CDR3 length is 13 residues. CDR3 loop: CASRSFGQETQYF. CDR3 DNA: TGTGCCAGTAGGTCGTTTGGGCAAGAGACCCAGTACTTC.

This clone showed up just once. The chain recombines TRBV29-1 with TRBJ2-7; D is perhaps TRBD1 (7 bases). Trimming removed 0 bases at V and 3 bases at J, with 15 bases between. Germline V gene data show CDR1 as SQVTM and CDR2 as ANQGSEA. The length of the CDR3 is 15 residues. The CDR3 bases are TGCAGCGTTGAAGATCCCCAGGGGGAGGACTACGAGCAGTACTTC. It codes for CSVEDPQGEDYEQYF.

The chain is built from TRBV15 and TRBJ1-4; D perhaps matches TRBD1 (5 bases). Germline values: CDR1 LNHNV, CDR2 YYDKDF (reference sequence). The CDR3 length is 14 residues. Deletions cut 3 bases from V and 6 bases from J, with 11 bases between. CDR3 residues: CATSSDRGDEKLFF. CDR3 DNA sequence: TGTGCCACCAGCAGCGACAGAGGGGATGAAAAACTGTTTTTT.

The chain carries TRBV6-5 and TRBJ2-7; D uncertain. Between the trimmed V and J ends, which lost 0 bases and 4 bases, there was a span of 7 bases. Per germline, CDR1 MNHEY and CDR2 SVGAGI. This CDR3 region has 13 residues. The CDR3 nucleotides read TGTGCCAGCAGTTACTCGAAGGATTACGAGCAGTACTTC. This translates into CASSYSKDYEQYF.

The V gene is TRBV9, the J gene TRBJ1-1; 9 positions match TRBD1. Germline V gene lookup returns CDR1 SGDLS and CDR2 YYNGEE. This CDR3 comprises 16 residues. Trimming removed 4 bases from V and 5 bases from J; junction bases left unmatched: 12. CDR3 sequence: CASSSTPGQGRTEAFF. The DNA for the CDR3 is TGTGCCAGCAGCTCCACGCCTGGACAGGGGCGAACTGAAGCTTTCTTT.

This CDR3 reads CASRRGQGEYNEQFF. In nucleotides, the CDR3 is TGTGCCAGCCGCCGTGGACAGGGGGAGTACAATGAGCAGTTCTTC. The V gene is TRBV2, the J gene TRBJ2-1, with TRBD1 matching 10 bases. V was clipped by 8 bases and J by 4 bases; unmatched bases: 8. CDR3 length: 15 amino acids. CDR1 is SNHLY, CDR2 FYNNEI, per germline.